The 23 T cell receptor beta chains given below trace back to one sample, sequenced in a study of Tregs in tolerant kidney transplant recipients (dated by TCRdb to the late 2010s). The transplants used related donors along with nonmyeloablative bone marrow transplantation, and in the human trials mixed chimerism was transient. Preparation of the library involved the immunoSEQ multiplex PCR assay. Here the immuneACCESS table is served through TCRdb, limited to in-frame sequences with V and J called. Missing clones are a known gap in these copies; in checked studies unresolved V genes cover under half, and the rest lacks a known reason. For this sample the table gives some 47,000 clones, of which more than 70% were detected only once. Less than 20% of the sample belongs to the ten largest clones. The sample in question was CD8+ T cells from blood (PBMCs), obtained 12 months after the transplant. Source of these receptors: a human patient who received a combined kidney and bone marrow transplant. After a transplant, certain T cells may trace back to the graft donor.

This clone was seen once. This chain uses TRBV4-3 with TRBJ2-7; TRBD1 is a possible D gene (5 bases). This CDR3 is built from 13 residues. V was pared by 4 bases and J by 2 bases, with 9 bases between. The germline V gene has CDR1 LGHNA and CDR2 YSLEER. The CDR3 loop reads CASSPGPAYEQYF. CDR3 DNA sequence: TGCGCCAGCAGCCCAGGGCCGGCCTACGAGCAGTACTTC.

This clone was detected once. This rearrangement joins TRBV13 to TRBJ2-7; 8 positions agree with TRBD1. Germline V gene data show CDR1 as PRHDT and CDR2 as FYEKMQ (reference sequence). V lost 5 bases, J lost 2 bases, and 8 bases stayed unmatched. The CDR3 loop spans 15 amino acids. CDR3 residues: CASSPGTGPAYEQYF. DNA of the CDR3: TGTGCCAGCAGCCCCGGGACAGGCCCTGCCTACGAGCAGTACTTC.

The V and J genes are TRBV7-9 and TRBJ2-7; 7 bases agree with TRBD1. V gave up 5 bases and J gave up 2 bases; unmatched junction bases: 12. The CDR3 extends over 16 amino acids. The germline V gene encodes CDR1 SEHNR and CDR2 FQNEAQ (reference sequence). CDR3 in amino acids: CASSGMTGSITYEQYF. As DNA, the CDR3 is TGTGCCAGCAGCGGCATGACAGGGAGTATCACCTACGAGCAGTACTTC.

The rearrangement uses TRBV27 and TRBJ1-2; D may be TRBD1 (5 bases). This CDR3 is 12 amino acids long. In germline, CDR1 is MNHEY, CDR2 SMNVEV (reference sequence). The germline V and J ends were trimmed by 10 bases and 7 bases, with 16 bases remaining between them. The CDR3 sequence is CAIRGLGSGYTF. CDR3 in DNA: TGTGCCATCCGGGGACTGGGAAGTGGCTACACCTTC.

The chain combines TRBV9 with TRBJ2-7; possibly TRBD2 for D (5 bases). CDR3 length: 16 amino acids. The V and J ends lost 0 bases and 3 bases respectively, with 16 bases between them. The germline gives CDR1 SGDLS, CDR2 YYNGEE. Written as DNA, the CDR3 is TGTGCCAGCAGCGTAGGTGAGGGAGTGGGAAGCTACGAGCAGTACTTC. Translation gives CASSVGEGVGSYEQYF.

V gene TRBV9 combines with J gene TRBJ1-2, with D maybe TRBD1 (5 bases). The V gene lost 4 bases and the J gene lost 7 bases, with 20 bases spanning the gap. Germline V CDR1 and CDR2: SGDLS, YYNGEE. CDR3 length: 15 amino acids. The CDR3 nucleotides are TGTGCCAGCAGCCCGAATGTAGGGGCGATAGGTGGCTACACCTTC. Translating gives CASSPNVGAIGGYTF. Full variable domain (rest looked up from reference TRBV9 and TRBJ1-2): DSGVTQTPKHLITATGQRVTLRCSPRSGDLSVYWYQQSLDQGLQFLIQYYNGEERAKGNILERFSAQQFPDLHSELNLSSLELGDSALYFCASSPNVGAIGGYTFGSGTRLTVV.

CDR3 DNA sequence: TGTGCCAGCAGTGCTGGGACAGGGGGCATGAACACTGAAGCTTTCTTT. Its translation is CASSAGTGGMNTEAFF. The chain recombines TRBV27 with TRBJ1-1, with TRBD1 matching over 12 bases. There are 16 residues in the CDR3. V shed 5 bases and J 0 bases; nucleotides not matched to a gene: 4. Germline lookup yields CDR1 MNHEY and CDR2 SMNVEV (reference sequence).

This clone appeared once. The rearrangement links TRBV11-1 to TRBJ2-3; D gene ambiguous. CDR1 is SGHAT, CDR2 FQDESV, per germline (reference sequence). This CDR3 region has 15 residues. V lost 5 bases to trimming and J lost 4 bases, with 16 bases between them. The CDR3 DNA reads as TGTGCCAGCAGCCCCACCGCCCGGGTATCAGATACGCAGTATTTT. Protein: CASSPTARVSDTQYF.

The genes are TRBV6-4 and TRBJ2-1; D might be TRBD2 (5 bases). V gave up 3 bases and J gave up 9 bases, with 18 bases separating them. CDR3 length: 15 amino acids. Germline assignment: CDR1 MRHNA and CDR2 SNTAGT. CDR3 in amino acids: CASSELGSSGGEQFF. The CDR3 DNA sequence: TGTGCCAGCAGTGAATTAGGTTCCAGCGGAGGTGAGCAGTTCTTC.

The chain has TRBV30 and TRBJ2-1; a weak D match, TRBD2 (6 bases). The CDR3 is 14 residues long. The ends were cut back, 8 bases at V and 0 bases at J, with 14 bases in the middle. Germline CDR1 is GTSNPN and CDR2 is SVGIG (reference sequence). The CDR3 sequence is CAGIADPSYNEQFF. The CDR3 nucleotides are TGTGCCGGGATAGCGGACCCCTCCTACAATGAGCAGTTCTTC.

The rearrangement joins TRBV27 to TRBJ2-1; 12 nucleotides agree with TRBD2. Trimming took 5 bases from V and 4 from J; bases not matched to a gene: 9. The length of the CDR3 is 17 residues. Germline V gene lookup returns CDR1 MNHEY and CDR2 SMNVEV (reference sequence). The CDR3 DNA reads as TGTGCCAGCAGTCCTGGACTAGCGGGAATTTTTTACAATGAGCAGTTCTTC. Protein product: CASSPGLAGIFYNEQFF.

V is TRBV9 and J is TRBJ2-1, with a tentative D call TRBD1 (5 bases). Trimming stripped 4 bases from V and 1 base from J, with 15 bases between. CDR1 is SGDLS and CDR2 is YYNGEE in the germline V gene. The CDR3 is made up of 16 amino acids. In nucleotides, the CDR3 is TGTGCCAGCAGCCAACCCGACAGTCCTTCCTACAATGAGCAGTTCTTC. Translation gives CASSQPDSPSYNEQFF.

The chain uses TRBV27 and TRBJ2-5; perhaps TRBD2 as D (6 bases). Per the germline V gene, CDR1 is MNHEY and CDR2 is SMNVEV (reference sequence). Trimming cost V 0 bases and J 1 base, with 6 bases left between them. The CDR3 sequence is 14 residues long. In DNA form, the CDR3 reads TGTGCCAGCAGTTTATCGGGGGGCCAAGAGACCCAGTACTTC. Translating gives CASSLSGGQETQYF.

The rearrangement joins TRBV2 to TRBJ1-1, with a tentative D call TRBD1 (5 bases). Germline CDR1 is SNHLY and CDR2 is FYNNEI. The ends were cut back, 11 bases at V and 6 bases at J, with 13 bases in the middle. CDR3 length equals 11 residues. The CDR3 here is CAGTWGAEAFF. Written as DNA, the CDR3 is TGTGCCGGGACTTGGGGAGCTGAAGCTTTCTTT.

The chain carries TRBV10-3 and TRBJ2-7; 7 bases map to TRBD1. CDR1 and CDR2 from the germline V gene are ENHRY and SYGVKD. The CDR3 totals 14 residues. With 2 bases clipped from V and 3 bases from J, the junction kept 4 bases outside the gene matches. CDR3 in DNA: TGTGCCATCAGTGAGGCTCCAGGGGGCTACGAGCAGTACTTC. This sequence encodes CAISEAPGGYEQYF.

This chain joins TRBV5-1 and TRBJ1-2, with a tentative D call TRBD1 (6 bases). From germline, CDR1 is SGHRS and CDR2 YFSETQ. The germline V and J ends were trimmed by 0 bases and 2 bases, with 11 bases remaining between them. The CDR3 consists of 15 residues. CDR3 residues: CASSLGPGTNYGYTF. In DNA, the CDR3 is TGCGCCAGCAGCTTGGGGCCAGGGACAAACTATGGCTACACCTTC.

The CDR3 here is CASSQAGAGYTF. Written as DNA, the CDR3 is TGCGCCAGCAGCCAAGCTGGGGCTGGCTACACCTTC. The rearrangement joins TRBV4-3 to TRBJ1-2; D is perhaps TRBD1 (5 bases). Germline V lookup: CDR1 LGHNA, CDR2 YSLEER. This CDR3 is built from 12 residues. V lost 1 base and J 7 bases, leaving 7 bases between the germline ends.

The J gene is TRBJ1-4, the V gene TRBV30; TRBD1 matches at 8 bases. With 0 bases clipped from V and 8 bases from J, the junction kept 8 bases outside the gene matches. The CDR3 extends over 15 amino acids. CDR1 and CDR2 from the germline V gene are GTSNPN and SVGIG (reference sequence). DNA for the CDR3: TGTGCCTGGAGTGTACTCGGACAGGGTTTCGAAAAACTGTTTTTT. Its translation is CAWSVLGQGFEKLFF.

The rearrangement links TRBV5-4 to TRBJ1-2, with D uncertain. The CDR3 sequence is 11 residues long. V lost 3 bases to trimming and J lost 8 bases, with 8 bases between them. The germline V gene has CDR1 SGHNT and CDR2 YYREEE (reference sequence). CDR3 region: CASSSQQGYTF. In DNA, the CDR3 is TGTGCCAGCAGCTCTCAACAGGGCTACACCTTC.

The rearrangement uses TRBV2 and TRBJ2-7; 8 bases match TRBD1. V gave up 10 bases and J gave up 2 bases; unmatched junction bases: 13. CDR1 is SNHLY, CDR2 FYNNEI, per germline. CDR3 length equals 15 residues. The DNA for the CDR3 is TGTGCCACCAAATACTGGACAGGGACCCCCTACGAGCAGTACTTC. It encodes CATKYWTGTPYEQYF.

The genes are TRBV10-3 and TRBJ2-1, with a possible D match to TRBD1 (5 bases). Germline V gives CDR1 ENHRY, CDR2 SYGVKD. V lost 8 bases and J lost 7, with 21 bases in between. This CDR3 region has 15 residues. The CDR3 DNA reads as TGTGCCATCCTTCCGGACAAACTCCCTTTAAATGAGCAGTTCTTC. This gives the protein CAILPDKLPLNEQFF.

The CDR3 DNA reads as TGTGCCAGCAGCCCGACAGGGGCCTCCTACGAGCAGTACTTC. Encoded protein: CASSPTGASYEQYF. This chain joins TRBV7-9 and TRBJ2-7, with TRBD1 matching over 8 bases. The V gene end was trimmed by 5 bases and the J gene end by 0 bases; junction bases not matched to a gene: 3. Germline V lookup: CDR1 SEHNR, CDR2 FQNEAQ (reference sequence). The CDR3 totals 14 residues.

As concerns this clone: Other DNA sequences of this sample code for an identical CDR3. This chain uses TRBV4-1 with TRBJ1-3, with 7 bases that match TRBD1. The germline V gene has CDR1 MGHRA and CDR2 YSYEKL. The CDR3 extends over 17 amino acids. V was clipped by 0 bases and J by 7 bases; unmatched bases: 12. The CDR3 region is CASSQDVRGPCRNTIYF. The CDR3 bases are TGCGCCAGCAGCCAAGACGTGAGGGGGCCCTGCCGGAACACCATATATTTT.